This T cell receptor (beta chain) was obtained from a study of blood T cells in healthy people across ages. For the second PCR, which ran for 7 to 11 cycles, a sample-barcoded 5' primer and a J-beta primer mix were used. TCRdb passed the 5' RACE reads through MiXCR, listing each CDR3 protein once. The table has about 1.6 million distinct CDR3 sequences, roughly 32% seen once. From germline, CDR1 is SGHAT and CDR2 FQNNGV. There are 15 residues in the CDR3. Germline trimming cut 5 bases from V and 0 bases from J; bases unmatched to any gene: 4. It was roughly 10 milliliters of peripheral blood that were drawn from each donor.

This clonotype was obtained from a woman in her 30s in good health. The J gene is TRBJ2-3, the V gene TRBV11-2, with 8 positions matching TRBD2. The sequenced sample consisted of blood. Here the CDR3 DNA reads TGTGCCAGCAGCATACTAGCGGACAGCACAGATACGCAGTATTTT. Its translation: CASSILADSTDTQYF.